This section outlines one T cell receptor (beta chain) sequence together with its context. Profiling relied on immunoSEQ multiplex PCR, and the TCRdb table lists in-frame clones only, not all of them. The table has tens of thousands of clones, 75% to 90% seen once. CDR3 length: 16 residues. Germline loops: CDR1 MGHRA, CDR2 YSYEKL. J gave up 6 bases and V 2 bases, and 10 bases lay outside the gene matches. This entry comes from a study of blood T cell repertoires in COVID-19. In the study overall: PBMCs, B-cell-depleted T cells, or T cells provided the cDNA or gDNA that made up the material.

The material sequenced was peripheral blood. This TCR was sampled from a human donor in a cohort sampled during active COVID-19. V and J are TRBV4-1 and TRBJ1-2, with TRBD1 matching 9 bases. The CDR3 region has the DNA TGCGCCAGCAGCCAACCCACGAAGGGACAGGGCAATGGCTACACCTTC. Amino acids: CASSQPTKGQGNGYTF.